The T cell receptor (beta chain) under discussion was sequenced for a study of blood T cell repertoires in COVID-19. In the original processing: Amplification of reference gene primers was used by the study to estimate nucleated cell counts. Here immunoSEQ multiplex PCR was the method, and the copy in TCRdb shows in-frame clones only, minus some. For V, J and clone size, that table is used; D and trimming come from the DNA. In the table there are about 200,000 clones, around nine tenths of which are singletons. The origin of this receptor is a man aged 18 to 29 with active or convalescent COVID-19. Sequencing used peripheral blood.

CDR3 DNA: TGTGCCAGCAGCCCCATTCCTAACTATGGCTACACCTTC. It specifies CASSPIPNYGYTF. This sequence joins TRBV7-2 and TRBJ1-2; D ambiguous. The CDR3 totals 13 residues. Germline lookup yields CDR1 SGHTA and CDR2 FQGNSA. The V and J ends lost 5 bases and 0 bases respectively, with 7 bases between them.